The present entry profiles one T cell receptor beta chain with its context. Its cognate antigen is unknown. Through a sample-barcoded 5' primer and a J-beta primer mix, a second PCR was run for about 7 to 12 cycles. TCRdb reprocessed the 5' RACE reads via MiXCR and lists one record per CDR3 protein. The sample has roughly 1,300,000 distinct CDR3 sequences, approximately 59% seen once. Approximately 9.6 milliliters of peripheral blood were drawn from each donor into EDTA-treated tubes. The record originates from a study of blood T cells in healthy people across ages. Study details: The template switching approach captured approximately one barcoded beta molecule for every two T cells.

This CDR3 spans 14 amino acids. V dropped 0 bases and J dropped 7; count of bases not matched to a gene: 5. The germline gives CDR1 SGHAT, CDR2 FQNNGV. Findings of the study overall: More naive CD4+ cells and higher diversity marked long-lived donors relative to aged donors.

Source material: blood. The chain couples TRBV11-2 to TRBJ2-7, with 8 bases that match TRBD1. This clonotype was sampled from a man aged 18 to 29 in good health. The CDR3 is CASSLDRGRDEQYF. As DNA, the CDR3 is TGTGCCAGCAGCTTAGACAGGGGGCGGGATGAGCAGTACTTC. Full variable domain (missing parts from reference TRBV11-2 and TRBJ2-7): EAGVAQSPRYKIIEKRQSVAFWCNPISGHATLYWYQQILGQGPKLLIQFQNNGVVDDSQLPKDRFSAERLKGVDSTLKIQPAKLEDSAVYLCASSLDRGRDEQYFGPGTRLTVT.